This T cell receptor (beta chain) came from a study of blood T cell repertoires in COVID-19. On the study more broadly: PBMCs, B-cell-depleted T cells, or T cells were the source of the cDNA or gDNA that made up the material.

In germline, CDR1 is SGDLS, CDR2 YYNGEE. Trimming at V came to 0 bases and at J to 0 bases, leaving 5 bases not matched to a gene. CDR3 size: 16 residues. TCRdb keeps only in-frame clones here, not all; method: immunoSEQ multiplex PCR. The table has some 170,000 clones, approximately 85% seen once. This TCR derives from a woman aged 55-70 years with acute or convalescent COVID-19. The chain carries TRBV9 and TRBJ2-7; 8 nucleotides align to TRBD2. Specimen: peripheral blood. The CDR3 DNA sequence: TGTGCCAGCAGCGTAGGAACGGGGACTAGCTCCTACGAGCAGTACTTC. Amino acids: CASSVGTGTSSYEQYF.